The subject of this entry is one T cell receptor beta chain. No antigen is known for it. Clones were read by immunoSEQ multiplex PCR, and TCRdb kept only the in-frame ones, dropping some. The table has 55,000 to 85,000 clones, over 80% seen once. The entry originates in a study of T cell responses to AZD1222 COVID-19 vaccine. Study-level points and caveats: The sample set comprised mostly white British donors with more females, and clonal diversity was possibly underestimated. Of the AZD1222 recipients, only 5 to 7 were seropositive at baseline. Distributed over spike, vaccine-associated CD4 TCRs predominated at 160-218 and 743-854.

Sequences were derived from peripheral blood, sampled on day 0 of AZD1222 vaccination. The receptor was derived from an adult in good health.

CDR3 amino acids: CATSSGQGANEKLFF. CDR3 sequence (DNA): TGTGCCACCAGCAGCGGACAGGGCGCTAATGAAAAACTGTTTTTT. This chain connects TRBV15 to TRBJ1-4; TRBD1 matches at 8 bases. Germline V gene sequence: CDR1 LNHNV, CDR2 YYDKDF (reference sequence). The CDR3 is 15 amino acids. With 3 bases clipped from V and 3 bases from J, the junction kept 3 bases outside the gene matches. The complete variable domain, with remaining parts taken from reference TRBV15 and TRBJ1-4, reads DAMVIQNPRYQVTQFGKPVTLSCSQTLNHNVMYWYQQKSSQAPKLLFHYYDKDFNNEADTPDNFQSRRPNTSFCFLDIRSPGLGDTAMYLCATSSGQGANEKLFFGSGTQLSVL.